The rows below give T cell receptor beta chains drawn from one sample of a study of radiotherapy plus CTLA-4 blockade in lung cancer. Clones were read by immunoSEQ multiplex PCR, and TCRdb kept only the in-frame ones, dropping some. The sample has about 31,000 clones, 60% to 80% seen once. The sample was peripheral blood, taken from a patient treated with radiotherapy plus ipilimumab. The receptors were gathered from a human donor with non-small cell lung cancer whose response to radiotherapy plus ipilimumab could not be evaluated. Each CDR3 is given with its conserved first and last residue. The order of the fields is V gene, J gene, D gene, clone size, CDR3 DNA, CDR3 protein. A D gene is named only where the DNA matches it firmly. For some rows the clone size is stated as once, few or many, or as a class when expanded; others skip it.

>TRBV28|TRBJ2-4|NA|NA
TGTGCCACCTCATGGCGGAAGGGGAAAAACATTCAGTACTTC
CATSWRKGKNIQYF
>TRBV14|TRBJ2-3|TRBD2|NA
TGTGCCAGCAGCCTGGGACTAGCGGGATCAGATACGCAGTATTTT
CASSLGLAGSDTQYF
>TRBV28|TRBJ1-1|TRBD1|NA
TGTGCCAGCAGGATTCAGGGGGCAGCGACTGAAGCTTTCTTT
CASRIQGAATEAFF
>TRBV1|TRBJ2-1|NA|few
TGCACCAGCAGCTCTTTCCGGGACTATAGACGACGGTACAATGAGCAGTTCTTC
CTSSSFRDYRRRYNEQFF
>TRBV5-6|TRBJ1-5|NA|NA
TGTGCCAGCAGCTTGGGGGGGGGCTATAGCAATCAGCCCCAGCATTTT
CASSLGGGYSNQPQHF
>TRBV30|TRBJ1-4|NA|few
TGTGCCTGGAGTAACGCACTGAATGAAAAACTGTTTTTT
CAWSNALNEKLFF
>TRBV11-1|TRBJ2-5|NA|NA
TGTGCCAGCAGCCAGGGGTTAACGGACCAAGAGACCCAGTACTTC
CASSQGLTDQETQYF
>TRBV5-4|TRBJ2-5|TRBD2|NA
TGTGCCAGCAGTCCTCTAGCGGGAGGGCCAGAGACCCAGTACTTC
CASSPLAGGPETQYF
>TRBV7-9|TRBJ2-5|TRBD1|few
TGTGCCAGCAGCTTATCCTGGGGGACAGGGGGCGGTCGGGAGACCCAGTACTTC
CASSLSWGTGGGRETQYF
>TRBV18|TRBJ2-5|NA|NA
TGTGCCAGCTCGCCGGAGCAAGAGACCCAGTACTTC
CASSPEQETQYF
>TRBV11-2|TRBJ2-3|TRBD2|NA
TGTGCCAGCAGCTTTAGCGGGAGCACAGATACGCAGTATTTT
CASSFSGSTDTQYF
>TRBV27|TRBJ2-5|NA|NA
TGTGCCAGCAGGATCGGGACTCAGACACAAGAGACCCAGTACTTC
CASRIGTQTQETQYF
>TRBV15|TRBJ2-2|TRBD2|NA
TGTGCCACCAGCAGAGGACGGGAGGGGACCGGGGAGCTGTTTTTT
CATSRGREGTGELFF
>TRBV28|TRBJ2-7|TRBD1|medium-sized
TGTGCCAGCAGCCTCACCGGGACAGGGGAATACGAGCAGTACTTC
CASSLTGTGEYEQYF
>TRBV6-5|TRBJ1-1|NA|few
TGTGCCAGCAGTTACTCCGGGAATCGGGCTTTCTTT
CASSYSGNRAFF
>TRBV7-2|TRBJ2-7|NA|NA
TGTGCCAGCAGCTTGGGGGCCATCTCCTACGAGCAGTACTTC
CASSLGAISYEQYF